This T cell receptor beta chain came from a study of neurological immune-mediated disorders. Looking at the study overall: In a group of some 35 multiple sclerosis patients, roughly 30 had the relapsing-remitting type and 3 had the secondary progressive type.

Germline lookup yields CDR1 DFQATT and CDR2 SNEGSKA (reference sequence). Trimming left V 3 bases short and J 5 bases short, with 8 bases between. The CDR3 totals 12 residues. Points on this clonotype: Its antigen is still unknown. This may come from a read error, since a much larger clone is one base off.

TCRdb re-called the 5' RACE reads with MiXCR, one entry per CDR3 protein. Of 50,000 to 75,000 distinct CDR3 sequences in the sample, approximately 3.7% were seen once. The study, taken as a whole, reports: Phylogenetically, 18 of 34 multiple sclerosis patients' repertoires fell into one related-CDR3 cluster, a possible signature.

The chain recombines TRBV20-1 with TRBJ1-5; no reliable D call. This TCR was sampled from a man aged 50-59 years with multiple sclerosis. Sequenced material: PBMCs. The CDR3 DNA reads as TGCAGTGCTAGCCGAAAAGATCAGCCCCAGCATTTT. As protein: CSASRKDQPQHF.